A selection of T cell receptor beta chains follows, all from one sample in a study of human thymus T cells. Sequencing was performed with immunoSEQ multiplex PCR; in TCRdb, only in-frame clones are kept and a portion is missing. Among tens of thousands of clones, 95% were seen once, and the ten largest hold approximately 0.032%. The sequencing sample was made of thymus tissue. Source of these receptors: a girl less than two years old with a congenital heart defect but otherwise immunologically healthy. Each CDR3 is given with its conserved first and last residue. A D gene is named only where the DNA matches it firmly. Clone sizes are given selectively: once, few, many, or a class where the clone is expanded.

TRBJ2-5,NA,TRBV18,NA,CASSHSPRETQYF,TGTGCCAGCTCACACTCCCCCCGGGAGACCCAGTACTTC
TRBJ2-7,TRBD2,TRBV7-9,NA,CASSSLGTSGTYEQYF,TGTGCCAGCAGCTCCCTGGGAACTAGCGGGACCTACGAGCAGTACTTC
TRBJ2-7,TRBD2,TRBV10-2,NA,CASSVGLAVSTYEQYF,TGCGCCAGCAGTGTGGGACTAGCGGTCTCGACCTACGAGCAGTACTTC
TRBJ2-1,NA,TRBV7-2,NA,CASSPLAGSWQFF,TGTGCCAGCAGCCCACTAGCAGGGAGTTGGCAGTTCTTC
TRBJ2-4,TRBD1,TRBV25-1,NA,CASSESLTGIAKNIQYF,TGTGCCAGCAGTGAAAGTTTGACAGGGATAGCCAAAAACATTCAGTACTTC
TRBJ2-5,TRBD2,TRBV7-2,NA,CASSLGAGYQETQYF,TGTGCCAGCAGCTTAGGAGCGGGATATCAAGAGACCCAGTACTTC
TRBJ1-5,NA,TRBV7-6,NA,CASSLAGSNQPQHF,TGTGCCAGCAGCTTAGCCGGTAGCAATCAGCCCCAGCATTTT
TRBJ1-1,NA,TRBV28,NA,CASSFGFTDSGMNTEAFF,TGTGCCAGCAGTTTCGGGTTTACTGACAGCGGTATGAACACTGAAGCTTTCTTT
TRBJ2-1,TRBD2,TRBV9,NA,CASIGGSREQFF,TGTGCCAGCATTGGCGGGAGTAGGGAGCAGTTCTTC
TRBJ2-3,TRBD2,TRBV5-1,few,CASSLDPSGRWSTQYF,TGCGCCAGCAGCTTGGATCCTAGCGGGAGGTGGAGTACGCAGTATTTT
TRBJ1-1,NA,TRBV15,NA,CATSRGGPLQDTEAFF,TGTGCCACCAGCAGAGGAGGCCCCCTCCAGGACACTGAAGCTTTCTTT
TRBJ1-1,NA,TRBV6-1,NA,CASSRGLNTEAFF,TGTGCCAGCTCTCGGGGGCTGAACACTGAAGCTTTCTTT
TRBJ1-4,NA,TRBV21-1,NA,CASSPPMIYVRHPNEKLFF,TGTGCCAGCAGCCCACCTATGATATATGTGAGGCATCCTAATGAAAAACTGTTTTTT
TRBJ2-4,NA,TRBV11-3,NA,CASSSSGTGRIYF,TGTGCCAGCAGTTCCTCCGGGACCGGCAGAATATACTTC
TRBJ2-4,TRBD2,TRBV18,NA,CASSRGGRIAKNIQYF,TGTGCCAGCTCACGGGGCGGGAGAATAGCCAAAAACATTCAGTACTTC
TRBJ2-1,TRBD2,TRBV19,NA,CASRLAGGSSYNEQFF,TGTGCCAGTAGACTAGCGGGAGGGAGCTCCTACAATGAGCAGTTCTTC
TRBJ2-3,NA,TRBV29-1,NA,CSVYKTSLSTDTQYF,TGCAGCGTCTACAAAACCAGTCTCAGCACAGATACGCAGTATTTT
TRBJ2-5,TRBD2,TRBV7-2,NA,CASSLFREEGETQYF,TGTGCCAGCAGCTTATTCCGGGAGGAGGGGGAGACCCAGTACTTC
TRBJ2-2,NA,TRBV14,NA,CASSLRSAFTGELFF,TGTGCCAGCAGCCTTCGGTCCGCTTTCACCGGGGAGCTGTTTTTT
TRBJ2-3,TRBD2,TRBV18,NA,CASSPFEGRSGRADTQYF,TGTGCCAGCTCACCATTTGAGGGCCGTAGCGGGAGAGCAGATACGCAGTATTTT
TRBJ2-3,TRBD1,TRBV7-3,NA,CASSLTGGPGTDTQYF,TGTGCCAGCAGCTTAACAGGGGGCCCGGGTACAGATACGCAGTATTTT
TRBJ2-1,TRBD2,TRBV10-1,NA,CASSPPLAGGPKYYNEQFF,TGCGCCAGCAGTCCCCCTCTAGCGGGAGGGCCGAAATACTACAATGAGCAGTTCTTC
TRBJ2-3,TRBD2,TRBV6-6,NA,CASSPGGRVTDTQYF,TGTGCCAGCAGTCCGGGAGGTCGGGTCACAGATACGCAGTATTTT
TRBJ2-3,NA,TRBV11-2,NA,CASSSRRGGGGYTDTQYF,TGTGCCAGCAGCTCCCGCCGCGGAGGAGGGGGCTACACAGATACGCAGTATTTT
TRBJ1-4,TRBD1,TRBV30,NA,CAWSPRERGLLGEKLLF,TGTGCCTGGAGCCCTCGGGAGAGGGGGCTGTTAGGTGAAAAACTGCTTTTT
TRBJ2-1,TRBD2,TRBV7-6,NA,CASSLRITSGNEQFF,TGTGCCAGCAGCCTAAGGATTACTAGCGGCAATGAGCAGTTCTTC
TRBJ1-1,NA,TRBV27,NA,CASRGVNTEAFF,TGTGCCAGCAGGGGGGTGAACACTGAAGCTTTCTTT
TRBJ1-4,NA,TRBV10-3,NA,CAISEAPSEKLFF,TGTGCCATCAGTGAGGCACCCAGTGAAAAACTGTTTTTT
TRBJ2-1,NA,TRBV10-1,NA,CASSLGGNSYNEQFF,TGCGCCAGCAGTTTAGGCGGGAACTCCTACAATGAGCAGTTCTTC
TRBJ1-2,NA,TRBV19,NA,CASSWFWGYTF,TGTGCCAGTAGTTGGTTCTGGGGCTACACCTTC
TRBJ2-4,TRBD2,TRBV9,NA,CASSVAGGGREGPKNIQYF,TGTGCCAGCAGCGTAGCCGGTGGGGGGCGGGAGGGCCCCAAAAACATTCAGTACTTC
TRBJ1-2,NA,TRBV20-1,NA,CTCGGGDTF,TGCACCTGCGGTGGGGGTGACACCTTC
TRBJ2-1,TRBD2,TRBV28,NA,CASSGGLESYNEQFF,TGTGCCAGCAGCGGGGGACTAGAATCCTACAATGAGCAGTTCTTC
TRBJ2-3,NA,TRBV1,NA,CTSKGGKTSGPPRKGTDTQYF,TGCACCAGCAAGGGGGGTAAGACTAGCGGACCTCCTCGGAAGGGCACAGATACGCAGTATTTT
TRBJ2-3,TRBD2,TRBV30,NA,CAWGSGKATDTQYF,TGTGCCTGGGGGAGCGGGAAGGCCACCGATACGCAGTATTTT
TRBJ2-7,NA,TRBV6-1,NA,CASSEGHYEPYEQYF,TGTGCCAGCAGTGAGGGACACTATGAACCTTACGAGCAGTACTTC
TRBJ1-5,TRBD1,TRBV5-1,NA,CASSLTGTGDHQPQHF,TGCGCCAGCAGCTTAACCGGGACAGGGGATCATCAGCCCCAGCATTTT
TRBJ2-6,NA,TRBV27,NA,CASSPGELTNVLTF,TGTGCCAGCAGTCCAGGGGAATTGACCAACGTCCTGACTTTC
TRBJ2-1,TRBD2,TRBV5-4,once,CASSLAGGHQLPYNEQFF,TGTGCCAGCAGCCTAGCGGGAGGGCACCAATTACCCTACAATGAGCAGTTCTTC
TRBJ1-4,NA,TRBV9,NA,CASSVARRPGATNEKLFF,TGTGCCAGCAGCGTAGCCCGGCGACCAGGAGCAACTAATGAAAAACTGTTTTTT
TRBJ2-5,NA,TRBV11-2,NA,CASSFDPGQERETQYF,TGTGCCAGCAGCTTCGACCCGGGACAAGAGAGGGAGACCCAGTACTTC
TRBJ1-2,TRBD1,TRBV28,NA,CASSLSPRGRAGGPASWGYTF,TGTGCCAGCAGTTTATCCCCTCGGGGGAGAGCAGGGGGCCCCGCTTCCTGGGGCTACACCTTC
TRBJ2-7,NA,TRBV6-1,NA,CASSEPPRTVFSYEQYF,TGTGCCAGCAGTGAACCTCCCAGGACAGTGTTCTCCTACGAGCAGTACTTC
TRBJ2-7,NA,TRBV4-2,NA,CASSQDALSYEQYF,TGTGCCAGCAGCCAAGATGCTCTCTCCTACGAGCAGTACTTC
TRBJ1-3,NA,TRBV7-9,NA,CASSLVSGSGTIYF,TGTGCCAGCAGCTTAGTATCGGGTTCTGGCACCATATATTTT
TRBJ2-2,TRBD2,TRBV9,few,CASSVVFDGTSVDPNTGELFF,TGTGCCAGCAGCGTAGTCTTTGACGGGACTAGCGTAGATCCGAACACCGGGGAGCTGTTTTTT
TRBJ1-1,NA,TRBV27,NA,CASRWTGDAEAFF,TGTGCCAGCAGGTGGACTGGGGACGCTGAAGCTTTCTTT
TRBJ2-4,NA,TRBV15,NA,CATSRVGRRLAKNIQYF,TGTGCCACCAGCAGAGTAGGACGGCGCCTAGCCAAAAACATTCAGTACTTC
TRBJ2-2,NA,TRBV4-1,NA,CASSQVENDNTGELFF,TGCGCCAGCAGCCAAGTTGAAAACGATAACACCGGGGAGCTGTTTTTT
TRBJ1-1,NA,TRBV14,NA,CASSQDTRNTEAFF,TGTGCCAGCAGCCAAGACACACGAAACACTGAAGCTTTCTTT
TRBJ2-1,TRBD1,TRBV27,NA,CASSLGRDRGLNEQFF,TGTGCCAGCAGTTTAGGCCGGGACAGGGGGCTTAATGAGCAGTTCTTC
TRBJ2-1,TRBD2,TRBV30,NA,CAWKRGLVRTNEQFF,TGTGCCTGGAAAAGGGGACTAGTGAGGACCAATGAGCAGTTCTTC
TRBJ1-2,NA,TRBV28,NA,CASSLPYRENYGYTF,TGTGCCAGCAGTTTGCCCTACAGGGAAAACTATGGCTACACCTTC
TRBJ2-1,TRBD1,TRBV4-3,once,CASSQGDRTLSSYNEQFF,TGCGCCAGCAGCCAGGGGGACAGAACCTTGAGCTCCTACAATGAGCAGTTCTTC
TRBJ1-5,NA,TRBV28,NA,CASSPEDNSNQPQHF,TGTGCCAGCAGTCCCGAGGATAATAGCAATCAGCCCCAGCATTTT
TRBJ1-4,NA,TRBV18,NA,CASSPGRSAEKLFF,TGTGCCAGCTCACCCGGACGGTCCGCTGAAAAACTGTTTTTT
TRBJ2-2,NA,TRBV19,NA,CASTLQVPGELFF,TGTGCCAGTACCCTACAGGTTCCCGGGGAGCTGTTTTTT
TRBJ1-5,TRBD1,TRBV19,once,CASTGQGGNQAQHF,TGTGCCAGTACGGGACAGGGGGGAAATCAGGCCCAGCATTTT